The 7 T cell receptor beta chains reported below all come from one sample, sequenced in a study of identical twins listed by TCRdb under 2016. The method behind the library was 5' RACE. TCRdb names Illumina HiSeq 2000 as the instrument used. In TCRdb, the public reads were trimmed at Q25 with fastp and aligned with MiXCR, with productive beta chains retained. All rows with the same CDR3 protein become a single entry with the most common DNA and genes. In all, the sample holds roughly 490,000 distinct CDR3 sequences, and 13% to 15% of those were seen once. Of the sample, approximately 0.98% falls within the top ten clones. A further study also used this sample, focusing on yellow fever vaccine responses in identical twins.

Sequencing was carried out using CD4+ T cells sorted from blood. These receptors all stem from a woman under 30 in good health.

This clonotype has a handful of counts. V is TRBV9 and J is TRBJ2-3; possible D gene TRBD1, 6 bases. The CDR3 covers 12 residues. V lost 4 bases and J 5 bases, leaving 8 bases between the germline ends. Germline V lookup: CDR1 SGDLS, CDR2 YYNGEE. CDR3 sequence reads: CASSIQGDTQYF. The CDR3 coding sequence is TGTGCCAGCAGCATACAGGGAGATACGCAGTATTTT.

This clonotype was detected a few times. The CDR3 DNA is TGTGCCAGCAAAACCGAGCAGAAATCCTACGAGCAGTACTTC. It is translated as CASKTEQKSYEQYF. The V and J genes are TRBV6-1 and TRBJ2-7, with D unclear. The germline V and J ends were trimmed by 7 bases and 1 base, with 14 bases remaining between them. Germline-derived CDR1 and CDR2 are MNHNS and SASEGT. The CDR3 covers 14 residues.

This clonotype was counted between two and nine times. The V call is TRBV20-1, the J call TRBJ2-5, with TRBD2 as a possible D gene (6 bases). V dropped 6 bases and J dropped 5 bases, with 16 bases sitting between them. The germline V gene has CDR1 DFQATT and CDR2 SNEGSKA (reference sequence). The CDR3 spans 13 residues. The DNA for the CDR3 is TGCAGTGCGGGACTCCTGTATGTGGAGACCCAGTACTTC. It translates to CSAGLLYVETQYF.

This clonotype was seen many times. The chain has TRBV29-1 and TRBJ1-4, with 8 bases fitting TRBD1. V trimming: 5 bases; J trimming: 3 bases; junction bases outside the gene matches: 5. The CDR3 contains 14 residues. Germline V gives CDR1 SQVTM, CDR2 ANQGSEA. This CDR3 reads CSVKNRGSNEKLFF. The DNA for the CDR3 is TGCAGCGTTAAAAACAGGGGGTCTAATGAAAAACTGTTTTTT.

There are a few counts of this clonotype. The chain recombines TRBV6-5 with TRBJ2-5; 7 positions match TRBD1. The V gene's germline CDR1 is MNHEY and CDR2 SVGAGI. The CDR3 length is 15 residues. Germline trimming cut 4 bases from V and 1 base from J; bases unmatched to any gene: 6. CDR3 in DNA: TGTGCCAGCAGTTTTCGGGGACAGACCCAAGAGACCCAGTACTTC. Translation: CASSFRGQTQETQYF.

The genes are TRBV18 and TRBJ1-2; D might be TRBD1 (6 bases). This CDR3 has 15 amino acids. Between the trimmed V and J ends, which lost 2 bases and 3 bases, there was a span of 13 bases. Looked up from germline, CDR1 is KGHSH and CDR2 is LQKENI. CDR3 coding DNA: TGTGCCAGCTCACCAGGCCGGGACACCTACTATGGCTACACCTTC. Protein product: CASSPGRDTYYGYTF. Supplemented by reference TRBV18 and TRBJ1-2, the full variable domain reads NAGVMQNPRHLVRRRGQEARLRCSPMKGHSHVYWYRQLPEEGLKFMVYLQKENIIDESGMPKERFSAEFPKEGPSILRIQQVVRGDSAAYFCASSPGRDTYYGYTFGSGTRLTVV.

The chain couples TRBV7-2 to TRBJ2-7, with a tentative D call TRBD1 (6 bases). This CDR3 has 14 amino acids. Trimming took off 4 bases at V and 0 bases at J, with 10 bases between the two ends. Germline V gene data show CDR1 as SGHTA and CDR2 as FQGNSA. The CDR3 sequence is CASSYTGFSYEQYF. CDR3 DNA sequence: TGTGCCAGCAGCTACACAGGGTTCTCCTACGAGCAGTACTTC.